This TCR beta chain originates from a study of shared clonotypes between healthy human individuals. Germline lookup yields CDR1 LGHNA and CDR2 YSLEER. There are 15 residues in the CDR3. The ends were cut back, 4 bases at V and 2 bases at J, with 15 bases in the middle. The assay ran at deep level. Some clones are missing from TCRdb's copy, which holds only in-frame ones; the method was immunoSEQ multiplex PCR. Of fewer than 2.5 million clones listed, roughly 93% were seen once; the top ten hold approximately 0.35%. The source is a man between 18 and 35 years old in good health. Some clones in this sample may be carry-over from other donors' samples. The sequencing sample was made of naive CD4+ T cells from PBMCs. Subset denoted: CD45RA+ positively selected. V gene TRBV4-3 combines with J gene TRBJ2-7; possible D gene TRBD2, 6 bases. CDR3 loop: CASSRNVAGTYEQYF. CDR3 bases: TGCGCCAGCAGCCGAAATGTGGCGGGGACCTACGAGCAGTACTTC.